This T cell receptor (beta chain) emerged from a study of Ad26.COV2.S vaccination and SARS-CoV-2 variants. Between the trimmed V and J ends, which lost 3 bases and 4 bases, there was a span of 7 bases. The CDR3 is made up of 13 amino acids. Germline V gene lookup returns CDR1 SGHVS and CDR2 FQNEAQ. The treatment here: 19 received Ad26.COV2.S at low or high dose, single or two shots; about 5 received placebo; per-sample allocation not given. All samples were drawn on day 63, counting from the first vaccine or placebo injection. Sequenced by immunoSEQ multiplex PCR; TCRdb stores in-frame clones only, minus some. The sample contains hundreds of thousands of clones, about 91% of which appear only once. This clone was counted once.

The TCR comes from a person between 18 and 65 years old who received the Ad26.COV2.S COVID-19 vaccine or a placebo. Sequenced material: peripheral blood, taken in a trial of Ad26.COV2.S vaccine versus placebo. V is TRBV7-8 and J is TRBJ1-5; D gene ambiguous. The CDR3 here is CASSFWKNQPQHF. The CDR3 nucleotides are TGTGCCAGCAGCTTTTGGAAGAATCAGCCCCAGCATTTT.